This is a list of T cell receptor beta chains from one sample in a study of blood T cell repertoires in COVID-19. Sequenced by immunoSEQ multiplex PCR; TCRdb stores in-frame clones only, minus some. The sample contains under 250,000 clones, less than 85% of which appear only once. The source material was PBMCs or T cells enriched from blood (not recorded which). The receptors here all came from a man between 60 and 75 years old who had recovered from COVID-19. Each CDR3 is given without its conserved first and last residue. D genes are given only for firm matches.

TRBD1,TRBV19,ASSRDSYNEQF
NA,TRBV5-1,ASSLSPGTPSYEQY
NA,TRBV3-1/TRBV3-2,ASNFYNSPLH
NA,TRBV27,ASRLLFRDTEAF
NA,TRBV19,ASSALPQVVNTEAF
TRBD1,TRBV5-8,ASRFSGGGEKLF
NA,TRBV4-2,ASSQVRQGLSEQF
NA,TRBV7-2,ASSAYRALNTEAF
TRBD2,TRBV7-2,ASSLLLAGEEQY
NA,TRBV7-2,ASSREAGNTIY
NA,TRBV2,ASSEGQGRQPQH
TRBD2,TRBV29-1,SVEGLTTSGGYEQY
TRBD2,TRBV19,ASSMKRGGVGEQF
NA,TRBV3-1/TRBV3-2,ASSQRVNTGELF
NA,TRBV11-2,ASSLIIALSYEQY
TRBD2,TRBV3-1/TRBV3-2,ASSPLAGGYTGELF
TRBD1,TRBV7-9,ASSSGQASNQPQH
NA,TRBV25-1,ASSELRQNYGYT
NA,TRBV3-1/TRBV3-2,ASSQGSGIGHQPQH
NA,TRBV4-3,ASSQSGIATDTQY
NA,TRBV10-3,AISEPSGLNTGELF
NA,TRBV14,ASSQDRAGYNSPLH